The clone carrying this TCR beta chain was picked up many times. What it binds is not known. The record originates from a study of early T cells in non-severe SARS-CoV-2 infection. The overall study: Alpha and beta chains were unpaired, from unsorted whole-blood bulk RNA. Study results and caveats: Anti-spike CD8 responses were favored in VDJdb matching, and private and CD4 specificities were missed.

Individual cDNA molecules carried attached unique molecular identifiers. Using its own MiXCR run on the 5' RACE reads, TCRdb lists one record per CDR3 protein. The table includes 54,000 or so distinct CDR3 sequences, roughly 5.5% detected once. CDR1 and CDR2 (germline): MGHRA, YSYEKL. The V gene lost 4 bases and the J gene lost 1 base, with 14 bases spanning the gap. CDR3 length equals 16 residues. The receptor's source is an adult who was a healthcare worker with PCR-confirmed SARS-CoV-2 infection or an uninfected control (not recorded which). Input material: whole blood. The V and J genes are TRBV4-1 and TRBJ1-3; the D is unclear. The CDR3 region is CASSPEEYQSGNTIYF. The CDR3 bases are TGCGCCAGCAGCCCGGAGGAGTACCAATCTGGAAACACCATATATTTT.